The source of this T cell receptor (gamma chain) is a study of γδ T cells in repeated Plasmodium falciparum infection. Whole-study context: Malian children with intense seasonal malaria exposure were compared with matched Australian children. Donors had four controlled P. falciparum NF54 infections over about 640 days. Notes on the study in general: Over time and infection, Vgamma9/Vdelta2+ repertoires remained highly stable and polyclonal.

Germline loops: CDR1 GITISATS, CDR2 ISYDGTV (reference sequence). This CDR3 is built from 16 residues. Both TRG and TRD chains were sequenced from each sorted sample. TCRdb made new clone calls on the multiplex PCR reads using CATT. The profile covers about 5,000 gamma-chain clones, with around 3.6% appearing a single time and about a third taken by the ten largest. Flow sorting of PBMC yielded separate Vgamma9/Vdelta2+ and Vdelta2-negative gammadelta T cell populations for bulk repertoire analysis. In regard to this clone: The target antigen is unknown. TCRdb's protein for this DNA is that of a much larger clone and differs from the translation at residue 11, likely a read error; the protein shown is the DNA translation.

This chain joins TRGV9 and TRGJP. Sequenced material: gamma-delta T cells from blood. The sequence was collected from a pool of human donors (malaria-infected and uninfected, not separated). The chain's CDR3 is CALWGYSELGEKIKVF. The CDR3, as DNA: TGTGCCTTGTGGGGTTACTCAGAGTTGGGCGAAAAAATCAAGGTATTT.